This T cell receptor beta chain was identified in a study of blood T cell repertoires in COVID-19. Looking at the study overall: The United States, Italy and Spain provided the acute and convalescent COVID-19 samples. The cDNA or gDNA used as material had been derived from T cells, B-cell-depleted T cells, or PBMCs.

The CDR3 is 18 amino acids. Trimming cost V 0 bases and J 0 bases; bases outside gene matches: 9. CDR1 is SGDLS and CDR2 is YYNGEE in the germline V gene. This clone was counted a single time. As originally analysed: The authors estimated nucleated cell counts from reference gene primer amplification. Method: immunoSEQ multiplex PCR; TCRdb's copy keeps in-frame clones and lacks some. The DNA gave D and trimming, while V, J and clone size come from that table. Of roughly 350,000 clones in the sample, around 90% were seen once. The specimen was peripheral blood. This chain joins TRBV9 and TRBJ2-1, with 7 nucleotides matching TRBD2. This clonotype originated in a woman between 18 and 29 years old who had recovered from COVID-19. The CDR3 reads CASSVDLAARSSYNEQFF. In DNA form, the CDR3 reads TGTGCCAGCAGCGTAGATCTAGCGGCCAGGAGCTCCTACAATGAGCAGTTCTTC.